The 11 T cell receptor beta chains reported below all come from one sample, sequenced in a study of identical twins. TCRdb itself ran the 5' RACE reads through MiXCR, one entry per CDR3 protein. The data contain roughly 700,000 distinct CDR3 sequences, more than 6.5% of them singletons. The data also belong to a second study, concerning yellow fever vaccine responses in identical twins.

The sample consisted of PBMCs. Receptors originate from a woman aged 18-29 years in good health.

The chain employs TRBV5-1 and TRBJ2-5; possibly TRBD2 for D (5 bases). Trimming left V 0 bases short and J 7 bases short, with 16 bases between. Germline assignment: CDR1 SGHRS and CDR2 YFSETQ. The CDR3 length is 15 residues. The CDR3 DNA sequence: TGCGCCAGCAGCTTGGAAGGGCTAGCCAGACGGACCCAGTACTTC. Its translation is CASSLEGLARRTQYF.

This clonotype was recorded a few times. The genes are TRBV29-1 and TRBJ2-1; TRBD2 matches at 8 bases. Germline CDR1 is SQVTM and CDR2 is ANQGSEA. The V and J ends lost 4 bases and 4 bases, in that order; junction bases with no gene match: 12. CDR3 size: 16 residues. The CDR3 DNA sequence: TGCAGCGTTGTAACGGGGGGGGTCAATCGATACAATGAGCAGTTCTTC. Translating gives CSVVTGGVNRYNEQFF.

V usage is TRBV5-4 and J usage is TRBJ2-5, with 8 bases identical to TRBD2. Germline CDR1 and CDR2: SGHNT and YYREEE (reference sequence). CDR3 length: 15 amino acids. J was trimmed by 3 bases and V by 2 bases; bases with no gene match: 6. The CDR3 DNA sequence: TGTGCCAGCAGCTTCTGGGCACTAGCGGAAGAGACCCAGTACTTC. Its translation is CASSFWALAEETQYF.

The chain carries TRBV18 and TRBJ2-1; the match to TRBD1 covers 11 bases. The CDR3 totals 16 residues. With 0 bases clipped from V and 7 bases from J, the junction kept 5 bases outside the gene matches. CDR1 is KGHSH, CDR2 LQKENI, per germline. The CDR3 spells CASSPPGTGGTNEQFF. The CDR3 nucleotides are TGTGCCAGCTCACCACCCGGGACAGGGGGGACGAATGAGCAGTTCTTC. The full variable domain, with the rest looked up from reference TRBV18 and TRBJ2-1, is NAGVMQNPRHLVRRRGQEARLRCSPMKGHSHVYWYRQLPEEGLKFMVYLQKENIIDESGMPKERFSAEFPKEGPSILRIQQVVRGDSAAYFCASSPPGTGGTNEQFFGPGTRLTVL.

There are a few counts of this clonotype. The chain has TRBV15 and TRBJ1-6; D is ambiguous. Germline CDR1 reads LNHNV; CDR2 reads YYDKDF (reference sequence). The V end was cut by 0 bases, the J end by 9 bases, with 6 bases between. The CDR3 covers 13 residues. For the CDR3, the DNA is TGTGCCACCAGCAGAGATTCGGGTTCACCCCTCCACTTT. Its protein is CATSRDSGSPLHF.

This clonotype showed up just a few times. This rearrangement joins TRBV20-1 to TRBJ1-1; TRBD1 might be the D (5 bases). V lost 0 bases and J lost 0, with 11 bases in between. The CDR3 loop spans 15 amino acids. Germline CDR1 reads DFQATT; CDR2 reads SNEGSKA (reference sequence). CDR3 sequence reads: CSARDQGSVNTEAFF. The CDR3 DNA reads as TGCAGTGCTAGAGATCAGGGTAGCGTGAACACTGAAGCTTTCTTT.

This clonotype was picked up one time. The V call is TRBV20-1, the J call TRBJ2-3, with TRBD2 identical over 14 bases. V lost 6 bases to trimming and J lost 7 bases; unmatched junction nucleotides: 12. The germline V gene has CDR1 DFQATT and CDR2 SNEGSKA (reference sequence). The CDR3 contains 16 residues. In DNA form, the CDR3 reads TGCAGTGCCGCCAAGGGACTAGCGGGGGTCCCGAATACGCAGTATTTT. Its protein product is CSAAKGLAGVPNTQYF.

The J gene is TRBJ2-4, the V gene TRBV7-9; 7 nucleotides agree with TRBD1. Germline loops: CDR1 SEHNR, CDR2 FQNEAQ (reference sequence). V lost 3 bases and J lost 0; bases outside the gene matches: 8. The CDR3 length is 17 residues. CDR3 DNA: TGTGCCAGCAGCTTTGCAGGACAGGTTCTAGCCAAAAACATTCAGTACTTC. Translated, it gives CASSFAGQVLAKNIQYF. The variable domain in full, completed from reference TRBV7-9 and TRBJ2-4, reads DTGVSQNPRHKITKRGQNVTFRCDPISEHNRLYWYRQTLGQGPEFLTYFQNEAQLEKSRLLSDRFSAERPKGSFSTLEIQRTEQGDSAMYLCASSFAGQVLAKNIQYFGAGTRLSVL.

This clonotype was detected many times. The genes are TRBV12-3 or TRBV12-4 and TRBJ2-5; D is uncertain. The CDR3 contains 14 residues. V lost 2 bases, J lost 0 bases, and 7 bases lay in between. The CDR3 sequence is CASSLRSNQETQYF. The CDR3 DNA reads as TGTGCCAGCAGTTTAAGGTCCAACCAAGAGACCCAGTACTTC.

The chain combines TRBV10-2 with TRBJ2-7; TRBD2 aligns across 10 bases. CDR3 length: 13 residues. The germline V gene has CDR1 WSHSY and CDR2 SAAADI. The J segment lost 2 bases and the V segment lost 10 bases, leaving 5 bases of the junction unmatched. CDR3 DNA: TGCGCCATAGGACTAGCGGAAACCTACGAGCAGTACTTC. It translates to CAIGLAETYEQYF.

In this sample, this clonotype turned up a few times. The chain carries TRBV7-9 and TRBJ2-3; TRBD1 might be the D (6 bases). Per germline, CDR1 SEHNR and CDR2 FQNEAQ (reference sequence). The CDR3 length is 16 residues. The V end was cut by 5 bases, the J end by 3 bases, with 18 bases between. The CDR3 coding sequence is TGTGCCAGCAGCCAGGGGCTGGGGATGAGGACAGATACGCAGTATTTT. As protein: CASSQGLGMRTDTQYF.